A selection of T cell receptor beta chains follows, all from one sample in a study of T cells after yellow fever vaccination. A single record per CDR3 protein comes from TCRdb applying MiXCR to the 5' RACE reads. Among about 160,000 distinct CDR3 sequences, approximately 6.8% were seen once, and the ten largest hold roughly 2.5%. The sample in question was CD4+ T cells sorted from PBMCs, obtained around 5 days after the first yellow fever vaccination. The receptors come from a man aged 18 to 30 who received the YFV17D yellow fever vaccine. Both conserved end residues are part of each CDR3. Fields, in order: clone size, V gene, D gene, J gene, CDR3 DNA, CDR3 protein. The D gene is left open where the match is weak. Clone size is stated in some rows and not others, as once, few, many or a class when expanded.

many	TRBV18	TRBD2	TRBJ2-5	TGTGCCAGCTCACCAGTAGCGGGGGTTACCCAAGAGACCCAGTACTTC	CASSPVAGVTQETQYF
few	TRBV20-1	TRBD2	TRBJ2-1	TGCAGTGCTTGGCCAGCGGGGGGAAGGGACTGGGGTAGAGAGCAGTTCTTC	CSAWPAGGRDWGREQFF
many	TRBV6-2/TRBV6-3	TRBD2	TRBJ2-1	TGTGCCAGCAGCCCCAGGACTAGCGGGGGCTACTTC	CASSPRTSGGYF
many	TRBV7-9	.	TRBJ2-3	TGTGCCAGCAGGCAACGGGTCGGGCGGAGCACAGATACGCAGTATTTT	CASRQRVGRSTDTQYF
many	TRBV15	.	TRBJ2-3	TGTGCCACCAGCAGAGTACGGGGGGCGCCGGACGGCACAGATACGCAGTATTTT	CATSRVRGAPDGTDTQYF
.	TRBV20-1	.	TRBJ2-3	TGCAGTGCGCGCACCGGGACAACCCGCGGAGGGCAGTATTTT	CSARTGTTRGGQYF
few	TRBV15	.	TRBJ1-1	TGTGCCACCAGCAGAGATCCTAACACTGAAGCTTTCTTT	CATSRDPNTEAFF
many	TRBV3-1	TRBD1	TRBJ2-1	TGTGCCAGCAGCCAGAAGCCCGGGACAGGGGGAGGCTATGAGCAGTTCTTC	CASSQKPGTGGGYEQFF
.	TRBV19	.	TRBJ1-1	TGTGCCAGTAAAGGAGGGGGATCGAACACTGAAGCTTTCTTT	CASKGGGSNTEAFF
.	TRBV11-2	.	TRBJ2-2	.	CASSPWAQGAEEPFF
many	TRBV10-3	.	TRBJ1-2	TGTGCCATCAGTGGGCAGGGAACCTTCTATGGCTACACCTTC	CAISGQGTFYGYTF
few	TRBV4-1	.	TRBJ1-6	TGCGCCAGCAGCCGACCGGTGGCAGCTAGTTCACCCCTCCACTTT	CASSRPVAASSPLHF
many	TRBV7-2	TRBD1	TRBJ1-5	TGTGCCAGCAGCTTAGCGCAGACAGGGGGCAATCAGCCCCAGCATTTT	CASSLAQTGGNQPQHF
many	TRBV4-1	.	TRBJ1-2	TGCGCCAGCAGCCAAGGCGGTGCTGGGGGCGCCTACTATGGCTACACCTTC	CASSQGGAGGAYYGYTF
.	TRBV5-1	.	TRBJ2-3	TGCGCCAGCAGCTCTGACAGGATCACAGATACGCAGTATTTT	CASSSDRITDTQYF
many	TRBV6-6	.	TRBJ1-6	TGTGCCAGCAGGGGGGAAGACCACTCACCCCTCCACTTT	CASRGEDHSPLHF
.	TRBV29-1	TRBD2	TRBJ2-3	TGCAGCGGCCAGACTAGCGGGGGGGAAACAGATACGCAGTATTTT	CSGQTSGGETDTQYF
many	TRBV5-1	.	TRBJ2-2	TGCGCCAGCAGCTTGACAGAACAGGGCGTTAGCCCCGGGGAGCTGTTTTTT	CASSLTEQGVSPGELFF
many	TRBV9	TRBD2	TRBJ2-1	TGTGCCAGCAGCGTCCTACTAGCGGGGGGCCGAAAGTTCTTC	CASSVLLAGGRKFF
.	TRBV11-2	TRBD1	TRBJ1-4	TGTGCCAGCAGCCCCATCAGGGGGGCGGATGAAAAACTGTTTTTT	CASSPIRGADEKLFF
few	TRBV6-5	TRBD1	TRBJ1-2	TGTGCCAGCAGACTGGGGGACAGGGATGATGGCTACACCTTC	CASRLGDRDDGYTF
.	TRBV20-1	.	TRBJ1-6	TGCAGTGCTAGAGGCCGCGGTAGCTCCTATAATTCACCCCTCCACTTT	CSARGRGSSYNSPLHF
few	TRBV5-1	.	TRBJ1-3	TGCGCCAGCAGCTTGACGGGACTGATCTCTGGAAACACCATATATTTT	CASSLTGLISGNTIYF
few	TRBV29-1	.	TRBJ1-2	TGCAGCGCCGGCCGGGGACCCGACACCTTC	CSAGRGPDTF
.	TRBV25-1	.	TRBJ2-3	TGTGCCAGCAGTGGCATAGCGTCAGATACGCAGTATTTT	CASSGIASDTQYF
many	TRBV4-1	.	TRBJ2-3	TGCGCCAGCAGCCACCAACCGGGCACAGATACGCAGTATTTT	CASSHQPGTDTQYF
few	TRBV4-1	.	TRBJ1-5	TGCGCCAGCGGAACCCCAGGGGCGTATCAGCCCCAGCATTTT	CASGTPGAYQPQHF
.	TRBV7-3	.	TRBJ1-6	TGTGCCAGCAGCTGGACCTATAATTCACCCCTCCACTTT	CASSWTYNSPLHF
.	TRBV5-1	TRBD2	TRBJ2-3	TGCGCCAGCAGCTTGGCCCGACTAGCGGGGGGGCAATTAGATACGCAGTATTTT	CASSLARLAGGQLDTQYF
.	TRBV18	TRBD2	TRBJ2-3	TGTGCCAGCTCACCGTTGGCGGGGGGGCTCTACGGCACAGATACGCAGTATTTT	CASSPLAGGLYGTDTQYF
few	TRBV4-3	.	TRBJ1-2	TGCGCCAGCAGCCAAGATTCGGGGGTCCTTAACTATGGCTACACCTTC	CASSQDSGVLNYGYTF
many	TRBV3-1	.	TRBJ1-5	TGTGCCAGCAGCCAAACGGGGGCGGGCAATCAGCCCCAGCATTTT	CASSQTGAGNQPQHF
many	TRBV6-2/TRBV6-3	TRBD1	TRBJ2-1	TGTGCCAGCAGAAGACAGGGGTGGGACTACAATGAGCAGTTCTTC	CASRRQGWDYNEQFF
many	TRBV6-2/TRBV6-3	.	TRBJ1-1	TGTGCCAGCAGTTTCCTGGGCACTGAAGCTTTCTTT	CASSFLGTEAFF
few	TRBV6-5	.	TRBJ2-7	TGTGCCAGCAGTTACTCAGGACTCGACGCCTACGAGCAGTACTTC	CASSYSGLDAYEQYF
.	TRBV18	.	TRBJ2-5	TGTGCCAGCCGAGAAGACGGGAAACAAGAGACCCAGTACTTC	CASREDGKQETQYF
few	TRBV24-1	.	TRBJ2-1	TGTGCCACCAGTGACCCGGATCATGGGATCAATGAGCAGTTCTTC	CATSDPDHGINEQFF
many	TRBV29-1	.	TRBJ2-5	TGCAGCGTTGAATATCAGGTTACCCTGTACCCAAAGACCCAGTACTTC	CSVEYQVTLYPKTQYF
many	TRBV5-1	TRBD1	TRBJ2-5	TGCGCCAGCAGCGCGGGGACAGGCCGCCAAGAGACCCAGTACTTC	CASSAGTGRQETQYF
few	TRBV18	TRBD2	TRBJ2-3	TGTGCCAGCTCCCAGACGGCGGGGGGCACAGATACGCAGTATTTT	CASSQTAGGTDTQYF
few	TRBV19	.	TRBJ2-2	TGTGCCAGTAGTCCTAGGGCCGACCTTGTGGGCGGGGAGCTGTTTTTT	CASSPRADLVGGELFF
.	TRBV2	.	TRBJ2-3	TGTGCCAGCAGTGTAGGCACAGATACGCAGTATTTT	CASSVGTDTQYF
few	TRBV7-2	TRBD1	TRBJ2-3	TGTGCCAGCAGCGGACAGGGCGGGACAGATACGCAGTATTTT	CASSGQGGTDTQYF
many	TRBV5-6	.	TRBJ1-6	TGTGCCAGCAGCTTGGTGTTTCGTATTAGGAATTCACCCCTCCACTTT	CASSLVFRIRNSPLHF
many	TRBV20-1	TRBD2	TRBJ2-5	TGCAGTGCGGTAGCGGGTCAAGAGACCCAGTACTTC	CSAVAGQETQYF
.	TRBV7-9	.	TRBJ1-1	TGTGCCAGCAGCCTAGAGTCGGGCACTGAAGCTTTCTTT	CASSLESGTEAFF
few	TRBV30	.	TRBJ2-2	TGTGCCTGGGGGCTGAACACCGGGGAGCTGTTTTTT	CAWGLNTGELFF